These T cell receptor beta chains were read from a single sample in a study of CD4 T cells in relation to SARS-CoV-2 and coronaviruses. Here immunoSEQ multiplex PCR was the method, and the copy in TCRdb shows in-frame clones only, minus some. The data contain around 23,000 clones, around 68% of them singletons. These TCRs are of unknown antigen specificity. Input material: CD4+ T cells from PBMCs, cultured in vitro. These receptors all stem from a human donor in good health. CDR3s include the opening cysteine and the closing phenylalanine or tryptophan. A D gene is named only where the DNA matches it firmly. Size is omitted from some rows. Given values are once, few, many or a class for expanded clones.

V: TRBV2; D: NA; size: NA; J: TRBJ2-3; CDR3: CASKEGGGRDTQYF; DNA: TGTGCCAGCAAGGAGGGGGGGGGTCGGGATACGCAGTATTTT
V: TRBV11-2; D: NA; size: NA; J: TRBJ1-6; CDR3: CASSLVRDHSPLHF; DNA: TGTGCCAGCAGCTTAGTCAGGGATCACTCACCCCTCCACTTT
V: TRBV4-1; D: TRBD2; size: NA; J: TRBJ2-3; CDR3: CASSQPTSGRATDTQYF; DNA: TGCGCCAGCAGCCAACCTACTAGCGGGAGGGCCACAGATACGCAGTATTTT
V: TRBV5-8; D: NA; size: NA; J: TRBJ1-2; CDR3: CASSLVTALGYTF; DNA: TGTGCCAGCAGCTTGGTTACGGCCTTGGGCTACACCTTC
V: TRBV6-5; D: NA; size: once; J: TRBJ2-1; CDR3: CASSYTLLEQFF; DNA: TGTGCCAGCAGTTACACGCTCTTGGAGCAGTTCTTC
V: TRBV30; D: NA; size: few; J: TRBJ1-4; CDR3: CAWSVQEKLFF; DNA: TGTGCCTGGAGTGTACAGGAAAAACTGTTTTTT
V: TRBV5-4; D: TRBD1; size: NA; J: TRBJ2-7; CDR3: CASSPGTGGEQYF; DNA: TGTGCCAGCAGCCCAGGGACAGGCGGCGAGCAGTACTTC
V: TRBV30; D: NA; size: NA; J: TRBJ1-2; CDR3: CAWSVGRNYGYTF; DNA: TGTGCCTGGAGTGTGGGCAGGAACTATGGCTACACCTTC
V: TRBV5-1; D: TRBD1; size: NA; J: TRBJ2-5; CDR3: CASSSGTVQETQYF; DNA: TGCGCCAGCAGCTCGGGGACAGTTCAAGAGACCCAGTACTTC
V: TRBV18; D: NA; size: NA; J: TRBJ1-2; CDR3: CASSPGQNFYGYTF; DNA: TGTGCCAGCTCACCAGGTCAGAATTTCTATGGCTACACCTTC
V: TRBV2; D: TRBD2; size: NA; J: TRBJ2-1; CDR3: CASTSAIAGGPYNEQFF; DNA: TGTGCCAGCACCTCAGCAATAGCGGGAGGGCCTTACAATGAGCAGTTCTTC
V: TRBV2; D: NA; size: few; J: TRBJ2-1; CDR3: CASSVDRFNEQFF; DNA: TGTGCCAGCAGTGTAGACAGGTTCAATGAGCAGTTCTTC
V: TRBV6-1; D: NA; size: NA; J: TRBJ1-1; CDR3: CASSDWENTEAFF; DNA: TGTGCCAGCAGTGATTGGGAGAACACTGAAGCTTTCTTT
V: TRBV18; D: TRBD1; size: NA; J: TRBJ1-1; CDR3: CASSPSGTGVEAFF; DNA: TGTGCCAGCTCACCATCAGGGACAGGGGTAGAAGCTTTCTTT
V: TRBV4-2; D: NA; size: NA; J: TRBJ1-5; CDR3: CASSQDRGGRNQPQHF; DNA: TGTGCCAGCAGCCAAGACAGGGGAGGACGCAATCAGCCCCAGCATTTT
V: TRBV3-1/TRBV3-2; D: TRBD1; size: once; J: TRBJ2-5; CDR3: CASRLQGGQETQYF; DNA: TGTGCCAGCAGGTTACAGGGGGGTCAAGAGACCCAGTACTTC
V: TRBV2; D: TRBD2; size: NA; J: TRBJ2-3; CDR3: CASSPRPSGNTQYF; DNA: TGTGCCAGCAGCCCCCGGCCTAGCGGGAACACGCAGTATTTT
V: TRBV7-2; D: TRBD1; size: NA; J: TRBJ2-7; CDR3: CASSFGQGSSYEQYF; DNA: TGTGCCAGCAGCTTCGGACAGGGAAGCTCCTACGAGCAGTACTTC
V: TRBV6-5; D: NA; size: NA; J: TRBJ1-2; CDR3: CASSYSYREIGYGYTF; DNA: TGTGCCAGCAGTTACTCTTACAGGGAGATTGGCTATGGCTACACCTTC
V: TRBV5-4; D: NA; size: few; J: TRBJ1-6; CDR3: CASSLVGDNSPLHF; DNA: TGTGCCAGCAGCTTGGTAGGGGATAATTCACCCCTCCACTTT
V: TRBV19; D: NA; size: few; J: TRBJ2-2; CDR3: CASSISRATGELFF; DNA: TGTGCCAGTAGTATTTCCCGGGCCACCGGGGAGCTGTTTTTT
V: TRBV11-2; D: NA; size: NA; J: TRBJ2-7; CDR3: CASSLDHSQQQYF; DNA: TGTGCCAGCAGCTTAGATCACAGCCAACAGCAGTACTTC
V: TRBV9; D: TRBD1; size: NA; J: TRBJ1-4; CDR3: CASSPQGANEKLFF; DNA: TGTGCCAGCAGCCCCCAGGGGGCCAATGAAAAACTGTTTTTT
V: TRBV5-6; D: NA; size: NA; J: TRBJ1-5; CDR3: CASSLAARGPRQPQHF; DNA: TGTGCCAGCAGCTTGGCCGCCCGGGGACCAAGGCAGCCCCAGCATTTT
V: TRBV6-1; D: NA; size: NA; J: TRBJ2-7; CDR3: CASSEVRVLYEQYF; DNA: TGTGCCAGCAGTGAAGTTAGGGTCCTCTACGAGCAGTACTTC
V: TRBV7-2; D: NA; size: few; J: TRBJ1-6; CDR3: CASSPDSRNSPLHF; DNA: TGTGCCAGCAGCCCGGACAGTCGGAATTCACCCCTCCACTTT
V: TRBV12-3/TRBV12-4; D: NA; size: NA; J: TRBJ1-5; CDR3: CASSERLNQPQHF; DNA: TGTGCCAGCAGTGAGAGATTGAATCAGCCCCAGCATTTT
V: TRBV2; D: NA; size: NA; J: TRBJ1-5; CDR3: CASSVDRSYNQPQHF; DNA: TGTGCCAGCAGTGTGGACCGGAGCTACAATCAGCCCCAGCATTTT
V: TRBV5-4; D: TRBD1; size: NA; J: TRBJ2-1; CDR3: CASSPGQGGVNEQFF; DNA: TGTGCCAGCAGCCCGGGACAGGGGGGGGTGAATGAGCAGTTCTTC
V: TRBV6-2/TRBV6-3; D: NA; size: NA; J: TRBJ2-3; CDR3: CASSDPLRDTQYF; DNA: TGTGCCAGCAGTGACCCTCTAAGGGATACGCAGTATTTT
V: TRBV5-1; D: TRBD2; size: NA; J: TRBJ2-5; CDR3: CASSFGTSGDGETQYF; DNA: TGCGCCAGCAGCTTTGGGACTAGCGGGGACGGCGAGACCCAGTACTTC
V: TRBV7-8; D: NA; size: few; J: TRBJ1-2; CDR3: CASSPDWASNYGYTF; DNA: TGTGCCAGCAGCCCGGACTGGGCATCTAACTATGGCTACACCTTC
V: TRBV24-1; D: NA; size: NA; J: TRBJ2-3; CDR3: CATSDTGIGTQYF; DNA: TGTGCCACCAGTGATACGGGGATCGGTACGCAGTATTTT
V: TRBV27; D: NA; size: NA; J: TRBJ1-6; CDR3: CASSWGINSPLHF; DNA: TGTGCCAGCAGTTGGGGCATTAATTCACCCCTCCACTTT
V: TRBV2; D: NA; size: once; J: TRBJ1-5; CDR3: CASKGPGNQPQHF; DNA: TGTGCCAGCAAGGGACCGGGCAATCAGCCCCAGCATTTT
V: TRBV18; D: NA; size: few; J: TRBJ1-1; CDR3: CASSPSGAPGTEAFF; DNA: TGTGCCAGCTCACCGTCAGGGGCTCCTGGGACTGAAGCTTTCTTT
V: TRBV6-2/TRBV6-3; D: NA; size: few; J: TRBJ1-1; CDR3: CASSYNSHTEAFF; DNA: TGTGCCAGCAGTTACAACAGCCACACTGAAGCTTTCTTT
V: TRBV19; D: NA; size: once; J: TRBJ2-2; CDR3: CASSSGTFTGELFF; DNA: TGTGCCAGTAGCTCGGGGACCTTCACCGGGGAGCTGTTTTTT
V: TRBV19; D: NA; size: NA; J: TRBJ2-3; CDR3: CASSPRAQGGSQYF; DNA: TGTGCCAGTAGTCCCCGAGCTCAGGGGGGCTCGCAGTATTTT
V: TRBV5-1; D: NA; size: NA; J: TRBJ2-3; CDR3: CASSSKDGGITDTQYF; DNA: TGCGCCAGCAGCTCAAAAGACGGGGGAATCACAGATACGCAGTATTTT
V: TRBV30; D: NA; size: NA; J: TRBJ2-3; CDR3: CAWSTPLGTQYF; DNA: TGTGCCTGGAGTACACCGCTGGGTACGCAGTATTTT
V: TRBV30; D: TRBD1; size: NA; J: TRBJ2-7; CDR3: CAWSLPDRARYEQYF; DNA: TGTGCCTGGAGTCTTCCGGACAGGGCCCGCTACGAGCAGTACTTC
V: TRBV12-3/TRBV12-4; D: NA; size: NA; J: TRBJ2-3; CDR3: CASTKAYTQYF; DNA: TGTGCCAGCACCAAGGCGTATACGCAGTATTTT
V: TRBV19; D: NA; size: NA; J: TRBJ2-2; CDR3: CASSNGAGRTGELFF; DNA: TGTGCCAGTAGTAACGGCGCTGGAAGGACCGGGGAGCTGTTTTTT
V: TRBV18; D: TRBD1; size: NA; J: TRBJ1-6; CDR3: CASSPILTGQDYSPLHF; DNA: TGTGCCAGCTCACCAATCTTAACCGGACAGGACTATTCACCCCTCCACTTT
V: TRBV10-3; D: TRBD2; size: NA; J: TRBJ2-5; CDR3: CAIASGGADETQYF; DNA: TGTGCCATCGCTAGCGGGGGGGCCGACGAGACCCAGTACTTC
V: TRBV5-4; D: TRBD1; size: NA; J: TRBJ2-7; CDR3: CASSRGQLSSYEQYF; DNA: TGTGCCAGCAGCAGGGGACAGCTGAGCTCCTACGAGCAGTACTTC